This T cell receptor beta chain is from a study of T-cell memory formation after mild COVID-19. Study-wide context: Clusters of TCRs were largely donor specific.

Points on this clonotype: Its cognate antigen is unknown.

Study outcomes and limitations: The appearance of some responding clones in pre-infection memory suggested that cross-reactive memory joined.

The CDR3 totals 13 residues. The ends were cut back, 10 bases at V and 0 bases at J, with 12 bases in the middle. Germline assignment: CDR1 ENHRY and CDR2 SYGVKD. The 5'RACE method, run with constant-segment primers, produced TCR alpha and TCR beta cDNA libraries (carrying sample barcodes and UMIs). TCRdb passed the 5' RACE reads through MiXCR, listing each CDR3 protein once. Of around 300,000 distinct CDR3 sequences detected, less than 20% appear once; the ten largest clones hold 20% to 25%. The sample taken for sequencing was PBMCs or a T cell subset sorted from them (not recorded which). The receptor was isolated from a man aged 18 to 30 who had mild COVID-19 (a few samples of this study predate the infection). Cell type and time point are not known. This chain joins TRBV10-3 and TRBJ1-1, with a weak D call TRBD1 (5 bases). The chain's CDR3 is CATAQGLNTEAFF. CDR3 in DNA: TGTGCCACCGCGCAGGGTCTGAACACTGAAGCTTTCTTT.